This is a list of T cell receptor beta chains from one sample in a study of OX40 agonist ivuxolimab in advanced cancers. Sequenced by immunoSEQ multiplex PCR; TCRdb stores in-frame clones only, minus some. The sample consists of tens of thousands of clones, roughly 88% of them appearing once. Sequencing was performed on CD4+ or CD8+ T cells sorted from blood, taken in a trial of the OX40 agonist ivuxolimab. These receptors originate from an adult with an advanced solid tumor such as melanoma, head and neck, liver or kidney cancer. Each CDR3 is given with its conserved first and last residue. The order of the fields is clone size, CDR3 length, J gene, D gene, V gene, CDR3 DNA, CDR3 protein. A D gene is named only where the DNA matches it firmly. The listing skips clone size in some rows; elsewhere it reads once, few, many or a size class.

. 15 TRBJ2-2 TRBD2 TRBV5-1 TGCGCCAGCAGCTTGGTAGCGGGAGGGCCCGGGGAGCTGTTTTTT CASSLVAGGPGELFF
. 14 TRBJ2-7 TRBD1 TRBV4-1 TGCGCCAGCAGCCCTGGGACAGGGGCCTACGAGCAGTACTTC CASSPGTGAYEQYF
. 15 TRBJ2-1 . TRBV6-1 TGTGCCAGCAGTGAAAGTAGCAGGGGACGGGATGAGCAGTTCTTC CASSESSRGRDEQFF
. 17 TRBJ2-1 TRBD2 TRBV14 TGTGCCAGCAGCCGCTCTATCGGGGGGGGCCCTTCCAGTGAGCAGTTCTTC CASSRSIGGGPSSEQFF
. 15 TRBJ2-1 TRBD1 TRBV6-6 TGTGCCAGCAAAATCTCCGGACAGGGGGCTGGTGAGCAGTTCTTC CASKISGQGAGEQFF
. 14 TRBJ2-1 TRBD2 TRBV5-1 TGCGCCAGCAGCTTTGATGGGACTAGCAATGAGCAGTTCTTC CASSFDGTSNEQFF
. 15 TRBJ1-4 . TRBV5-1 TGCGCCAGCAGCTCGGACTGGCTTGGGAATGAAAAACTGTTTTTT CASSSDWLGNEKLFF
. 15 TRBJ1-2 . TRBV19 TGTGCCAGTAGTCCCGGGGCAGCGGGCAGGGGTGGCTACACCTTC CASSPGAAGRGGYTF
. 17 TRBJ1-5 TRBD1 TRBV28 TGTGCCAGCAGTTTATGGTCCCTTGACAGGGAGAGTCAGCCCCAGCATTTT CASSLWSLDRESQPQHF
once 12 TRBJ2-2 . TRBV11-3 TGTGCCAGCAGCCCTAGCACCGGGGAGCTGTTTTTT CASSPSTGELFF
. 15 TRBJ2-3 . TRBV5-4 TGTGCCAGCAGCCTGGGGCTAGCGCGCACAGATACGCAGTATTTT CASSLGLARTDTQYF
. 13 TRBJ2-3 TRBD2 TRBV5-1 TGCGCCAGCAGTAGACTAGCGAAAGATACGCAGTATTTT CASSRLAKDTQYF
. 15 TRBJ2-3 TRBD2 TRBV4-1 TGCGCCAGCAGCCTCAGACTAGCGGGAGAGGGTACGCAGTATTTT CASSLRLAGEGTQYF
. 14 TRBJ1-3 TRBD1 TRBV7-2 TGTGCCAGCAGCTTAGGAGGACAGGCCTACACCATATATTTT CASSLGGQAYTIYF
. 15 TRBJ2-1 . TRBV27 TGTGCCAGCACCCGGGGGAGTTCCCCTTACAATGAGCAGTTCTTC CASTRGSSPYNEQFF
. 16 TRBJ1-1 TRBD1 TRBV7-8 TGTGCCAGCAGCGCCCGGGACAGGGTTATTAACACTGAAGCTTTCTTT CASSARDRVINTEAFF
once 15 TRBJ1-4 . TRBV30 TGTGCCTGGACCCCCCGTGGGGGGGCGAGTGAAAAACTGTTTTTT CAWTPRGGASEKLFF
. 15 TRBJ2-2 . TRBV5-1 TGCGCCAGCAGCTTGGGACACGCTCAAGCCGGGGAGCTGTTTTTT CASSLGHAQAGELFF
. 15 TRBJ1-5 TRBD1 TRBV28 TGTGCCAGCAGTTCCCCGAACAGGGGTAATCAGCCCCAGCATTTT CASSSPNRGNQPQHF
. 15 TRBJ2-7 . TRBV5-1 TGCGCCAGCAGCTCAGGCGCTAACCCCAACTACGAGCAGTACTTC CASSSGANPNYEQYF
. 11 TRBJ2-3 . TRBV7-2 TGTGCCAGCAGCGACACAGATACGCAGTATTTT CASSDTDTQYF
. 15 TRBJ1-5 TRBD1 TRBV11-2 TGTGCCAGCAGCCTGGGACAGGGGGCCGGTCAGCCCCAGCATTTT CASSLGQGAGQPQHF
. 15 TRBJ2-1 . TRBV7-8 TGTGCCAGCAGCTTGCGGTGGGGCCTACGGGATGAGCAGTTCTTC CASSLRWGLRDEQFF
. 15 TRBJ1-1 TRBD1 TRBV2 TGTGCCAGCAGCCCCCGGACAGGGTGGAACACTGAAGCTTTCTTT CASSPRTGWNTEAFF
. 15 TRBJ2-1 TRBD2 TRBV2 TGTGCCAGCAGTGAAGGCCTAGCGGGAGCCAATGAGCAGTTCTTC CASSEGLAGANEQFF
. 14 TRBJ1-2 TRBD1 TRBV5-6 TGTGCCAGCAGACGGACAGGGGAGAACTATGGCTACACCTTC CASRRTGENYGYTF
. 15 TRBJ2-5 TRBD1 TRBV6-6 TGTGCCAGCAGTCACGACAGGGGGAAGCAAGAGACCCAGTACTTC CASSHDRGKQETQYF
. 15 TRBJ1-1 . TRBV4-1 TGCGCCAGCAGCCAAGGGGCGATAGTGAACACTGAAGCTTTCTTT CASSQGAIVNTEAFF
. 16 TRBJ2-4 TRBD2 TRBV27 TGTGCCAGCAGTTTATCTGCGAGCGGGGAAAAAAACATTCAGTACTTC CASSLSASGEKNIQYF
. 16 TRBJ2-7 TRBD1 TRBV4-1 TGCGCCAGCAGCCAAGACGGGACAGGAAAAACCTACGAGCAGTACTTC CASSQDGTGKTYEQYF
. 20 TRBJ2-1 TRBD2 TRBV4-1 TGCGCCAGCAGCCCCCCTTTGAGGGTAGCGGGGGAGAGCTCCTACAATGAGCAGTTCTTC CASSPPLRVAGESSYNEQFF
. 15 TRBJ2-1 TRBD2 TRBV9 TGTGCCAGCAGCGTCAGCGGGAGTTCCTACAATGAGCAGTTCTTC CASSVSGSSYNEQFF
. 17 TRBJ2-7 . TRBV28 TGTGCCAGCAGTATCCGAACAGGGTGGGGGCTACTACTCGAGCAGTACTTC CASSIRTGWGLLLEQYF
. 14 TRBJ2-7 TRBD1 TRBV11-1 TGTGCCAGCAGCTCCGGGACAGGGTCCTACGAGCAGTACTTC CASSSGTGSYEQYF
. 15 TRBJ2-1 TRBD2 TRBV15 TGTGCCACCAGCAGAGATGGCGGGAGTGAGGATGAGCAGTTCTTC CATSRDGGSEDEQFF
. 16 TRBJ2-7 TRBD2 TRBV6-5 TGTGCCAGCAGTTCCTTGACTAGCGGGAGGACCTACGAGCAGTACTTC CASSSLTSGRTYEQYF
. 17 TRBJ2-4 TRBD1 TRBV10-3 TGTGCCATCAGTGATCCTGGGACAGGACTAGCCAAAAACATTCAGTACTTC CAISDPGTGLAKNIQYF